This TCR beta chain originates from a study of blood T cell repertoires in COVID-19. Study overall: Collection of acute and convalescent COVID-19 samples took place in the United States, Italy and Spain. PBMCs, B-cell-depleted T cells, or T cells provided the cDNA or gDNA that made up the material.

This CDR3 is built from 11 residues. V lost 5 bases and J lost 2, with 4 bases in between. CDR1 and CDR2 (germline): SGHAT, FQNNGV. Authors' methods: The authors estimated nucleated cell counts from reference gene primer amplification. Sequencing was performed with immunoSEQ multiplex PCR; in TCRdb, only in-frame clones are kept and a portion is missing. The V and J calls and clone size are taken from that table; D and trimming were inferred from the DNA. The profile shows under 60,000 clones, 80% to 90% of them singletons. The TCR comes from a man in his 60s with acute or convalescent COVID-19. The chain combines TRBV11-2 with TRBJ2-7; no definite D call. Sequencing was carried out using peripheral blood. CDR3 protein: CASSNTYEQYF. The CDR3 nucleotides read TGTGCCAGCAGCAATACCTACGAGCAGTACTTC.